A single sample is the source of the 25 T cell receptor beta chains below, sequenced in a study of blood T cell repertoires in COVID-19. The method was immunoSEQ multiplex PCR; TCRdb's version includes in-frame clones alone and lacks a portion of them. The sample lists approximately 230,000 clones, 75% to 90% occurring once. Sequences were obtained from PBMCs or T cells enriched from blood (not recorded which). Source of these receptors: a woman in her 30s with acute COVID-19.

This clone appeared a single time. The rearrangement joins TRBV12-3 or TRBV12-4 to TRBJ1-1; D is unclear. Between the trimmed V and J ends, which lost 6 bases and 0 bases, there was a span of 8 bases. CDR3 length: 13 amino acids. This CDR3 reads CASRYDMNTEAFF. Written as DNA, the CDR3 is TGTGCCAGCAGATACGACATGAACACTGAAGCTTTCTTT.

This clone was observed a handful of times. The V and J genes are TRBV7-3 and TRBJ1-1; D perhaps matches TRBD1 (5 bases). Trimming left V 2 bases short and J 4 bases short, with 11 bases between. CDR3 length: 14 residues. Germline-derived CDR1 and CDR2 are SGHTA and FQGTGA. The CDR3 spells CASSLSGGGTEAFF. CDR3 nucleotides: TGTGCCAGCAGCTTATCCGGGGGAGGCACTGAAGCTTTCTTT.

The chain links TRBV3-1 (or the pseudogene TRBV3-2) to TRBJ2-1, with 12 bases identical to TRBD2. The CDR3 totals 18 residues. Per germline, CDR1 LGHDT and CDR2 YNNKEL (reference sequence). Unmatched junction bases numbered 20, after V lost 4 bases and J lost 13 bases. The CDR3 nucleotides read TGTGCCAGCAGCCTACCAGGGCGGGGTACTAGCGGGGGGACCCGACAGTTCTTC. It yields the protein CASSLPGRGTSGGTRQFF.

V usage is TRBV27 and J usage is TRBJ2-1; D ambiguous. Germline V lookup: CDR1 MNHEY, CDR2 SMNVEV (reference sequence). This CDR3 is 15 amino acids long. The V end lost 0 bases, the J end lost 8 bases, and 14 bases lay between the germline ends. The CDR3 loop reads CASSLSITGRDEQFF. CDR3 bases: TGTGCCAGCAGTTTATCTATTACGGGTCGGGATGAGCAGTTCTTC.

V is TRBV14 and J is TRBJ2-3; 10 positions agree with TRBD2. This CDR3 is built from 14 residues. V was clipped by 4 bases and J by 7 bases; unmatched bases: 5. The germline V gene has CDR1 SGHDN and CDR2 FVKESK. Here the CDR3 DNA reads TGTGCCAGCAGCCGTACTAGCGGGGCGTATACGCAGTATTTT. Translation gives CASSRTSGAYTQYF.

This clone was counted once. This sequence joins TRBV5-4 and TRBJ2-7; TRBD2 aligns across 8 bases. CDR3 size: 15 residues. The germline V gene has CDR1 SGHNT and CDR2 YYREEE (reference sequence). J lost 1 base, V lost 0 bases, and 3 bases had no gene match. Written as DNA, the CDR3 is TGTGCCAGCAGCTTGGTCGGCGGGGGGTCCTACGAGCAGTACTTC. Residues: CASSLVGGGSYEQYF.

The chain employs TRBV5-1 and TRBJ2-7; 9 bases agree with TRBD2. The CDR3 has 15 residues. Germline CDR1 is SGHRS and CDR2 is YFSETQ. Trimming at V came to 1 base and at J to 0 bases, leaving 2 bases not matched to a gene. In DNA form, the CDR3 reads TGCGCCAGCAGCTTGCTAGCGGGAATCTCCTACGAGCAGTACTTC. Its translation is CASSLLAGISYEQYF.

The genes are TRBV5-6 and TRBJ2-6; TRBD1 matches 12 bases. Germline loops: CDR1 SGHDT, CDR2 YYEEEE. The CDR3 runs 18 residues. V shed 1 base, J shed 2 bases, and the junction held 4 bases outside the gene matches. CDR3 amino acids: CASSLWDRGRPGANVLTF. The CDR3 DNA reads as TGTGCCAGCAGCTTGTGGGACAGGGGGCGGCCTGGGGCCAACGTCCTGACTTTC.

By share, this clone counts as medium-sized. The chain carries TRBV2 and TRBJ2-1; TRBD2 matches 12 bases. Germline V CDR1 and CDR2: SNHLY, FYNNEI. CDR3 size: 15 residues. Losses at the gene ends were 8 bases for V and 9 bases for J; bases not matched to a gene: 11. Here the CDR3 reads CASELGASGRGEQFF. The CDR3, as DNA: TGTGCCAGCGAACTAGGGGCTAGCGGGAGGGGTGAGCAGTTCTTC. The whole variable domain, filled in from reference TRBV2 and TRBJ2-1, reads EPEVTQTPSHQVTQMGQEVILRCVPISNHLYFYWYRQILGQKVEFLVSFYNNEISEKSEIFDDQFSVERPDGSNFTLKIRSTKLEDSAMYFCASELGASGRGEQFFGPGTRLTVL.

The chain joins TRBV19 to TRBJ1-4; D is unclear. V was shortened by 6 bases and J by 7 bases, with 12 bases between the two germline ends. CDR1 is LNHDA, CDR2 SQIVND, per germline (reference sequence). CDR3 size: 13 residues. The CDR3 region is CASRRARGEKLFF. The CDR3 nucleotides read TGTGCCAGTAGGCGGGCGCGTGGTGAAAAACTGTTTTTT.

The chain uses TRBV28 and TRBJ2-4; perhaps TRBD2 as D (5 bases). Germline assignment: CDR1 MDHEN and CDR2 SYDVKM. This CDR3 spans 13 amino acids. Trimming took off 8 bases at V and 3 bases at J, with 11 bases between the two ends. The CDR3 region has the DNA TGTGCCAGCCAGAGGGCTAGCAAAAACATTCAGTACTTC. Residues: CASQRASKNIQYF. Variable domain in full (rest from reference TRBV28 and TRBJ2-4): DVKVTQSSRYLVKRTGEKVFLECVQDMDHENMFWYRQDPGLGLRLIYFSYDVKMKEKGDIPEGYSVSREKKERFSLILESASTNQTSMYLCASQRASKNIQYFGAGTRLSVL.

This clone was detected only once. The gene calls are TRBV9 and TRBJ2-7; no clear D gene. CDR1 is SGDLS, CDR2 YYNGEE, per germline. The CDR3 sequence is 15 residues long. V was pared by 0 bases and J by 2 bases, with 12 bases between. CDR3 residues: CASSVEAAATYEQYF. The CDR3 coding sequence is TGTGCCAGCAGCGTAGAGGCGGCGGCGACCTACGAGCAGTACTTC.

The V gene is TRBV3-1 (or the pseudogene TRBV3-2), the J gene TRBJ1-6; 8 bases line up with TRBD1. This CDR3 is built from 17 residues. V lost 2 bases to trimming and J lost 6 bases; unmatched junction nucleotides: 9. Germline lookup yields CDR1 LGHDT and CDR2 YNNKEL (reference sequence). The CDR3 DNA follows: TGTGCCAGCAGCCAATCCTTCGGGACAGGCTCTAATTCACCCCTCCACTTT. The encoded protein is CASSQSFGTGSNSPLHF.

The genes are TRBV2 and TRBJ2-1, with 12 bases aligning to TRBD1. The V gene end was trimmed by 2 bases and the J gene end by 6 bases; junction bases not matched to a gene: 5. Germline V gene sequence: CDR1 SNHLY, CDR2 FYNNEI. The length of the CDR3 is 16 residues. The chain's CDR3 is CASSEPGTGGFNEQFF. CDR3 bases: TGTGCCAGCAGTGAACCGGGGACAGGGGGCTTCAATGAGCAGTTCTTC.

This sequence joins TRBV7-9 and TRBJ1-2; D is ambiguous. This CDR3 has 13 residues. Trimming left V 1 base short and J 5 bases short, with 8 bases between. Germline CDR1 SEHNR, CDR2 FQNEAQ (reference sequence). CDR3 in amino acids: CASSLVRGYGYTF. The CDR3 DNA reads TGTGCCAGCAGCTTAGTAAGAGGTTATGGCTACACCTTC.

The chain combines TRBV27 with TRBJ2-7, with TRBD2 identical over 12 bases. V shed 6 bases, J shed 7 bases, and the junction held 10 bases outside the gene matches. CDR3 length equals 15 residues. In germline, CDR1 is MNHEY, CDR2 SMNVEV (reference sequence). CDR3 protein: CASSKLAGGPKEQYF. The CDR3 region has the DNA TGTGCCAGCAGCAAGCTAGCGGGAGGGCCCAAAGAGCAGTACTTC.

V usage is TRBV7-9 and J usage is TRBJ2-3; 7 bases line up with TRBD2. CDR1 and CDR2 from the germline V gene are SEHNR and FQNEAQ (reference sequence). J was trimmed by 6 bases and V by 3 bases; bases with no gene match: 3. This CDR3 spans 13 amino acids. The CDR3 here is CASSFPGGDTQYF. Written as DNA, the CDR3 is TGTGCCAGCAGCTTTCCCGGGGGGGATACGCAGTATTTT.

The chain couples TRBV10-3 to TRBJ2-5; TRBD2 is a possible D gene (5 bases). Germline CDR1 reads ENHRY; CDR2 reads SYGVKD. The V end lost 4 bases, the J end lost 1 base, and 10 bases lay between the germline ends. CDR3 size: 14 residues. CDR3 sequence reads: CAISGISAQETQYF. Written as DNA, the CDR3 is TGTGCCATCAGTGGGATTAGCGCCCAAGAGACCCAGTACTTC.

The V gene is TRBV28, the J gene TRBJ1-1, with a weak D call TRBD1 (5 bases). V was clipped by 7 bases and J by 6 bases, with 18 bases between them. The CDR3 is made up of 14 amino acids. The germline V gene has CDR1 MDHEN and CDR2 SYDVKM. The CDR3 DNA follows: TGTGCCAGCACCGTACAGGTTGTGGGGCCTGAAGCTTTCTTT. Protein: CASTVQVVGPEAFF.

The chain is built from TRBV25-1 and TRBJ1-6; a weak D match, TRBD1 (6 bases). The germline V and J ends were trimmed by 1 base and 1 base, with 11 bases remaining between them. The V gene's germline CDR1 is MGHDK and CDR2 SYGVNS. The CDR3 totals 17 residues. The CDR3 nucleotides read TGTGCCAGCAGTGAATCTGGGGGCCTATCCTATAATTCACCCCTCCACTTT. This codes for CASSESGGLSYNSPLHF.

V usage is TRBV28 and J usage is TRBJ1-2, with D unresolved. V lost 6 bases to trimming and J lost 7 bases, with 18 bases between them. Germline V gene data show CDR1 as MDHEN and CDR2 as SYDVKM. The CDR3 is 14 residues long. The CDR3 loop reads CASSLGLLEAGYTF. DNA of the CDR3: TGTGCCAGCAGCCTTGGACTGCTGGAGGCTGGCTACACCTTC.

This clone was seen a few times. This rearrangement joins TRBV18 to TRBJ2-7, with D possibly TRBD2 on 5 matching bases. This CDR3 is 13 amino acids long. V gave up 3 bases and J gave up 5 bases, with 11 bases separating them. CDR1 and CDR2 (germline): KGHSH, LQKENI. CDR3 in DNA: TGTGCCAGCTCACCCGACTATCAACACGAGCAGTACTTC. Amino acids: CASSPDYQHEQYF.

This clone was seen only a few times. The chain has TRBV11-1 and TRBJ1-1, with D tentatively TRBD1 (6 bases). The length of the CDR3 is 13 residues. Trimming pared 5 bases from V and 2 bases from J, leaving 9 bases between. Germline CDR1 SGHAT, CDR2 FQDESV (reference sequence). The CDR3 DNA reads TGTGCCAGCAGCGCGACAGGAAACACTGAAGCTTTCTTT. Amino acids: CASSATGNTEAFF.

CDR3 loop: CSASSLAGGESYEQYF. Written as DNA, the CDR3 is TGCAGTGCTAGTTCGCTAGCGGGGGGCGAGAGCTACGAGCAGTACTTC. This rearrangement joins TRBV20-1 to TRBJ2-7, with 11 bases lining up with TRBD2. The CDR3 length is 16 residues. Germline V gene lookup returns CDR1 DFQATT and CDR2 SNEGSKA (reference sequence). V dropped 3 bases and J dropped 3; count of bases not matched to a gene: 10.

The chain employs TRBV27 and TRBJ1-6; tentative D call: TRBD1 (5 bases). From germline, CDR1 is MNHEY and CDR2 SMNVEV (reference sequence). The CDR3 spans 14 residues. Trimming removed 5 bases at V and 6 bases at J, with 11 bases between. CDR3 loop: CASSTRQINSPLHF. The CDR3 DNA reads as TGTGCCAGCAGTACCAGACAGATTAATTCACCCCTCCACTTT.